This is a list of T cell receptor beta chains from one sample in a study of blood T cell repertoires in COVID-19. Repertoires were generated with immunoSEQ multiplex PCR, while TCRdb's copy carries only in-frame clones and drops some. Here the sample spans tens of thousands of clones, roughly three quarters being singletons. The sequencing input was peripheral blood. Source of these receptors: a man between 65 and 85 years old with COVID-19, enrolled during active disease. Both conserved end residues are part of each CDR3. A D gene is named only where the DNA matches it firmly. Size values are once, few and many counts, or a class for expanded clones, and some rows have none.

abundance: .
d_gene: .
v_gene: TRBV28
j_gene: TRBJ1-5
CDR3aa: CASSSDRYNQPQHF
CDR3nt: TGTGCCAGCAGTTCTGACAGATATAATCAGCCCCAGCATTTT

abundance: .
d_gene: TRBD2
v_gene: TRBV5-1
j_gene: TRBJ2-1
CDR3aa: CASTRTSAYNEQFF
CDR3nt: TGCGCCAGCACTCGGACTAGCGCCTACAATGAGCAGTTCTTC

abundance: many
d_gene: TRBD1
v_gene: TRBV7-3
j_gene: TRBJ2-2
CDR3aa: CASSSGTGGIGELFF
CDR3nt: TGTGCCAGCAGCTCAGGGACAGGGGGCATCGGGGAGCTGTTTTTT

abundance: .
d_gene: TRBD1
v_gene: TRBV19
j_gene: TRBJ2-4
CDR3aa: CASSLGQGGKNIQYF
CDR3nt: TGTGCCAGTAGCTTGGGACAGGGGGGCAAAAACATTCAGTACTTC

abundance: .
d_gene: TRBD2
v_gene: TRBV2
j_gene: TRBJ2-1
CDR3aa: CASSDPPTSGRAGEQFF
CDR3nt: TGTGCCAGCAGTGACCCTCCAACTAGCGGGAGGGCCGGGGAGCAGTTCTTC

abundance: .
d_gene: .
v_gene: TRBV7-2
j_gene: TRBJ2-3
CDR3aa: CASSLVSGGTDTQYF
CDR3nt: TGTGCCAGCAGCTTAGTTAGCGGAGGCACAGATACGCAGTATTTT

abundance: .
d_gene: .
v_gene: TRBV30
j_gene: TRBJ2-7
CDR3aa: CAWNRESYEQYF
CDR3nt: TGTGCCTGGAACAGGGAAAGCTACGAGCAGTACTTC

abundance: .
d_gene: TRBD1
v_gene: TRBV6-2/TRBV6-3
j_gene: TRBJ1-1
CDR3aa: CASSRPGTGSAFF
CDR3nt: TGTGCCAGCAGCCGTCCCGGGACAGGGTCCGCTTTCTTT

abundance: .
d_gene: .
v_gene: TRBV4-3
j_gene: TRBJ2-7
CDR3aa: CASSPRRGGGYEQYF
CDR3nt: TGCGCCAGCAGCCCCCGAAGGGGTGGAGGGTACGAGCAGTACTTC

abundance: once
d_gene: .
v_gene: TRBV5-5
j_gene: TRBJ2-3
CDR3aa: CASNRRDGGDTQYF
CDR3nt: TGTGCCAGCAACCGACGGGACGGGGGTGATACGCAGTATTTT

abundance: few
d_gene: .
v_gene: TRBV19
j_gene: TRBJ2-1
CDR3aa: CASQAPLYNEQFF
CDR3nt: TGTGCCAGCCAAGCCCCACTATACAATGAGCAGTTCTTC

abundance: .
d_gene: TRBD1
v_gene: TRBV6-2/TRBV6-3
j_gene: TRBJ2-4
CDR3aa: CASSLTGAKNIQYF
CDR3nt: TGTGCCAGCAGCCTGACAGGGGCCAAAAACATTCAGTACTTC

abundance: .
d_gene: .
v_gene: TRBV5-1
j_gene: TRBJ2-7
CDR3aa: CASSRELNEQYF
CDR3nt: TGCGCCAGCAGCCGAGAACTCAACGAGCAGTACTTC

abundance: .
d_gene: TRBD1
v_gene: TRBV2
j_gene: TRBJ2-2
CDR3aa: CASGTGRTGELFF
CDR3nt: TGTGCCAGTGGGACAGGGAGGACCGGGGAGCTGTTTTTT

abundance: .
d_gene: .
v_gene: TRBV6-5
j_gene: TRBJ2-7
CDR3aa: CASSYLWDTGSYEQYF
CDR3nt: TGTGCCAGCAGTTACTTATGGGACACAGGCTCCTACGAGCAGTACTTC

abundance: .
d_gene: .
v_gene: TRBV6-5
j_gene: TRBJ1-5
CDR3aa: CASRQQASNQPQHF
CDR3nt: TGTGCCAGCAGACAACAGGCTAGCAATCAGCCCCAGCATTTT